The 26 T cell receptor beta chains in this list originate from one sample, sequenced in a study of CD4 and CD8 cells across lung adenocarcinoma regions. Via MiXCR, TCRdb re-called the PCR reads, giving one row per CDR3 protein. This table holds some 16,000 distinct CDR3 sequences, approximately 50% found once. The source material was CD8+ T cells from the center of a lung tumor. The receptors come from a female donor with lung adenocarcinoma. The CD4 and CD8 labels of this study may be unreliable.

V and J are TRBV6-1 and TRBJ1-5; the D gene is possibly TRBD1 (6 bases). The CDR3 contains 15 residues. V was clipped by 1 base and J by 7 bases, with 14 bases between them. Germline V gives CDR1 MNHNS, CDR2 SASEGT. In nucleotides, the CDR3 is TGTGCCAGCAGTGAAGAGGGGGACCTGGGGCAGCCCCAGCATTTT. The encoded protein is CASSEEGDLGQPQHF.

The chain uses TRBV6-1 and TRBJ2-2; TRBD1 is a possible D gene (6 bases). CDR3 length equals 13 residues. The V end lost 7 bases, the J end lost 5 bases, and 11 bases lay between the germline ends. In germline, CDR1 is MNHNS, CDR2 SASEGT. The CDR3 is CASKGVGTGELFF. DNA of the CDR3: TGTGCCAGCAAGGGGGTGGGGACCGGGGAGCTGTTTTTT.

The CDR3: CAGSGGRDQKIQYF. The CDR3 DNA is TGTGCGGGCAGCGGGGGGCGTGACCAAAAGATCCAGTACTTC. V is TRBV25-1 and J is TRBJ2-5; 9 nucleotides agree with TRBD2. Germline lookup yields CDR1 MGHDK and CDR2 SYGVNS. This CDR3 is 14 amino acids long. The full variable domain, with the rest looked up from reference TRBV25-1 and TRBJ2-5, is EADIYQTPRYLVIGTGKKITLECSQTMGHDKMYWYQQDPGMELHLIHYSYGVNSTEKGDLSSESTVSRIRTEHFPLTLESARPSHTSQYLCAGSGGRDQKIQYFGPGTRLLVL.

Remarks on this clonotype: At one end the junction does not follow the germline gene, possibly because of a read error. This rearrangement joins TRBV6-1 to TRBJ2-3; D is perhaps TRBD2 (5 bases). The CDR3 is 14 amino acids. Germline-derived CDR1 and CDR2 are MNHNS and SASEGT. As DNA, the CDR3 is TGTGCCGGCAAACAGACTGGGAGCACAGATAAGCAGTATTTT. Its translation: CAGKQTGSTDKQYF.

This clonotype was found a few times. The chain employs TRBV6-1 and TRBJ1-2, with D possibly matching TRBD1 (5 bases). Germline CDR1 is MNHNS and CDR2 is SASEGT. The V gene lost 5 bases and the J gene lost 8 bases, with 21 bases spanning the gap. The CDR3 is made up of 15 amino acids. The CDR3 sequence is CASSQRPDGGEGYTF. In DNA form, the CDR3 reads TGTGCCAGCAGTCAACGTCCCGACGGGGGGGAGGGCTACACCTTC.

Within the sample, this clonotype is medium-sized. The rearrangement links TRBV6-1 to TRBJ2-1; possibly TRBD2 for D (5 bases). The CDR3 is 16 residues long. CDR1 and CDR2 (germline): MNHNS, SASEGT. V was trimmed by 5 bases and J by 5 bases, leaving 19 bases between them. In DNA, the CDR3 is TGTGCCAGCAGTCCCCGGTTCGAGGGTGTGCACAATGAGCAGTTCTTC. It is translated as CASSPRFEGVHNEQFF.

This clonotype was counted ten times or more. The CDR3 nucleotides are TGTGCCAGCGGGGGGGGGACACCCATTAACACCGGGGAGCTGTTTTTT. The encoded protein is CASGGGTPINTGELFF. The chain joins TRBV7-6 to TRBJ2-2; TRBD2 might be the D (7 bases). This CDR3 is 16 amino acids long. V shed 8 bases and J shed 2 bases, with 18 bases lying between them. The V gene's germline CDR1 is SGHVS and CDR2 FNYEAQ.

There are many counts of this clonotype. The chain has TRBV6-5 and TRBJ2-1; a weak D match, TRBD1 (6 bases). CDR1 MNHEY and CDR2 SVGAGI come from the germline V gene. Deletions cut 0 bases from V and 9 bases from J, with 9 bases between. This CDR3 has 13 amino acids. The CDR3 sequence is CASSYSQGLEQFF. Written as DNA, the CDR3 is TGTGCCAGCAGTTACTCCCAGGGGCTTGAGCAGTTCTTC.

This clonotype came up many times. The gene calls are TRBV4-2 and TRBJ2-5; 8 bases are shared with TRBD2. Germline V gives CDR1 LGHNA, CDR2 YNFKEQ. This CDR3 is 15 amino acids long. V shed 0 bases, J shed 4 bases, and the junction held 4 bases outside the gene matches. The CDR3 bases are TGTGCCAGCAGCCAAGACGGGGCGGGGGGAGAGACCCAGTACTTC. Amino acid sequence: CASSQDGAGGETQYF.

The chain has TRBV7-3 and TRBJ2-1; TRBD1 matches at 10 bases. The CDR3 has 16 residues. Germline V gene lookup returns CDR1 SGHTA and CDR2 FQGTGA. The V gene end was trimmed by 5 bases and the J gene end by 9 bases; junction bases not matched to a gene: 13. The CDR3 coding sequence is TGTGCCAGCAGCGCTTTTGACAGGGGGCTATCTGGTGAGCAGTTCTTC. Protein product: CASSAFDRGLSGEQFF.

This clonotype was counted between two and nine times. The genes are TRBV4-1 and TRBJ2-1; perhaps TRBD1 as D (6 bases). The assigned J gene may be wrong: the sequence end matches TRBJ2-7 better. Germline assignment: CDR1 MGHRA and CDR2 YSYEKL. There are 16 residues in the CDR3. The CDR3 protein is CASSSRTGSGSYEQYF. CDR3 nucleotides: TGCGCCAGCAGCTCTAGAACAGGGTCAGGCTCCTACGAGCAGTACTTC.

Comments on this clonotype: Its ends do not fully match the called genes, so a read error is possible. The CDR3 region is CASSLGLVGKNMQYF. The CDR3, as DNA: TGTGCCAGCAGTTTGGGGCTGGTGGGCAAAAACATGCAGTATTTC. The V and J genes are TRBV27 and TRBJ2-4; D is possibly TRBD1 (5 bases). Germline assignment: CDR1 MNHEY and CDR2 SMNVEV (reference sequence). The CDR3 totals 15 residues.

About this clonotype itself: The germline gene is not matched at one end of the junction; a read error may be the cause. This chain joins TRBV6-1 and TRBJ2-3; a possible D gene is TRBD2 (5 bases). CDR1 and CDR2 from the germline V gene are MNHNS and SASEGT. The CDR3 length is 17 residues. The CDR3 nucleotides are TGTGCCAGCAGTGGCGACTTGGGGATAGGAGGAAAAGACACGCAGTATTTC. This sequence encodes CASSGDLGIGGKDTQYF.

As for this clonotype: At one boundary the junction diverges from the germline segment, which might be a read error. The chain has TRBV4-1 and TRBJ2-3, with D maybe TRBD2 (5 bases). The germline V gene has CDR1 MGHRA and CDR2 YSYEKL. The CDR3 has 18 amino acids. The CDR3 coding sequence is TGCGCCAGCAGCCAAGCAGACGCGGCCCTGGGAGCCACAGATATTCAGTACTTT. This sequence encodes CASSQADAALGATDIQYF.

The V and J genes are TRBV10-1 and TRBJ2-5; D call uncertain. The better agreement between TRBJ2-7 and the DNA end casts doubt on the J call. Germline CDR1 and CDR2: WNHNN and SYGVQD (reference sequence). The CDR3 extends over 12 amino acids. The CDR3 nucleotides are TGCGCCAGCAGTGAGAGTTTCTACGAGCAGTACTTC. It translates to CASSESFYEQYF.

Many counts were recorded for this clonotype. The rearrangement joins TRBV6-1 to TRBJ1-4; 7 bases match TRBD1. Trimming cost V 5 bases and J 1 base; bases outside gene matches: 4. The CDR3 is 15 residues long. CDR1 MNHNS and CDR2 SASEGT come from the germline V gene. CDR3 DNA: TGTGCCAGCAGTCGACAGGGACGAACTAATGAAAAACTGTTTTTT. Residues: CASSRQGRTNEKLFF.

This clonotype was recorded a few times. V and J are TRBV11-3 and TRBJ2-2; no definite D call. Germline V lookup: CDR1 SGHNT, CDR2 YENEEA. V was cut by 1 base and J by 0 bases, with 3 bases left in between. The CDR3 runs 14 residues. The CDR3 protein is CASSLGANTGELFF. For the CDR3, the DNA is TGTGCCAGCAGCTTAGGAGCGAACACCGGGGAGCTGTTTTTT.

This clonotype was observed a single time. This chain connects TRBV6-1 to TRBJ1-5; no definite D call. This CDR3 contains 13 residues. V lost 8 bases, J lost 6 bases, and 14 bases lay in between. The germline gives CDR1 MNHNS, CDR2 SASEGT. CDR3 sequence reads: CASHGSVVQPQHF. The DNA of the CDR3 is TGTGCCAGCCATGGGAGTGTGGTTCAGCCCCAGCATTTT.

This clonotype is classed as medium-sized. One end of the junction varies from germline; a read error may be responsible. The chain uses TRBV6-1 and TRBJ2-5, with 7 positions matching TRBD1. The DNA end is more similar to TRBJ2-7, so the J call may be wrong. Germline values: CDR1 MNHNS, CDR2 SASEGT. The CDR3 length is 15 residues. CDR3 sequence: CASSKAGGSSGEQYF. For the CDR3, the DNA is TGTGCCAGCAGTAAAGCAGGGGGATCTTCGGGCGAGCAGTACTTC.

This clonotype appeared once. The chain employs TRBV27 and TRBJ2-4; D is possibly TRBD1 (6 bases). Germline CDR1 is MNHEY and CDR2 is SMNVEV (reference sequence). The CDR3 covers 15 residues. V was clipped by 5 bases and J by 0 bases, with 11 bases between them. The CDR3 nucleotides are TGTGCCAGCAGTGGGACACAGGTAGCCAAAAACATTCAGTACTTC. Encoded protein: CASSGTQVAKNIQYF.

This clonotype was counted at least ten times. This chain joins TRBV4-1 and TRBJ2-5; 11 bases match TRBD1. The CDR3 is 15 amino acids. Germline CDR1 and CDR2: MGHRA and YSYEKL. Losses at the gene ends were 2 bases for V and 4 bases for J; bases not matched to a gene: 3. In DNA, the CDR3 is TGCGCCAGCAGCCAACCCGGGACAGGGGGAGAGACCCAGTACTTC. It specifies CASSQPGTGGETQYF.

Ten or more counts support this clonotype. The chain couples TRBV6-1 to TRBJ2-2; perhaps TRBD1 as D (5 bases). The CDR3 has 14 amino acids. Germline loops: CDR1 MNHNS, CDR2 SASEGT. V was shortened by 8 bases and J by 2 bases, with 12 bases between the two germline ends. DNA for the CDR3: TGTGCCAGCCGGTCAGGGATCAACACCGGGGAGCTGTTTTTT. This gives the protein CASRSGINTGELFF.

The rearrangement joins TRBV4-1 to TRBJ2-3, with D perhaps TRBD1 or TRBD2 (5 bases each). The CDR3 covers 15 residues. V was shortened by 9 bases and J by 4 bases, with 20 bases between the two germline ends. Per germline, CDR1 MGHRA and CDR2 YSYEKL. The DNA for the CDR3 is TGCGCCAGGGGCCACGCGGGCAGGGTGTCAGATACGCAGTATTTT. It encodes CARGHAGRVSDTQYF.

With respect to this clonotype: One junction end disagrees with the germline gene, perhaps due to a read error. The V gene is TRBV6-1, the J gene TRBJ2-3; D may be TRBD1 or TRBD2 (5 bases each). Germline loops: CDR1 MNHNS, CDR2 SASEGT. This CDR3 has 16 amino acids. The CDR3 protein is CASSPTGQRATDMQYF. Here the CDR3 DNA reads TGTGCCAGCAGTCCTACGGGGCAGCGAGCCACAGATATGCAGTATTTC.

This clonotype was counted only a few times. Here the CDR3 reads CASSQGRDGWGNEQFF. As DNA, the CDR3 is TGTGCCAGCAGCCAAGGCCGGGACGGTTGGGGCAATGAGCAGTTCTTC. This chain uses TRBV3-1 with TRBJ2-1, with D possibly called TRBD1 or TRBD2 (5 bases each). V was clipped by 1 base and J by 6 bases, with 16 bases between them. Germline V lookup: CDR1 LGHDT, CDR2 YNNKEL (reference sequence). This CDR3 region has 16 residues.

Remarks on this clonotype: At one end, the junction sequence differs from germline, possibly due to a read error. The chain has TRBV6-1 and TRBJ1-1, with a weak D call TRBD1 (6 bases). The CDR3 extends over 15 amino acids. The V gene's germline CDR1 is MNHNS and CDR2 SASEGT. The CDR3: CASTQQNGGDTKAFF. The CDR3 DNA sequence: TGTGCCAGCACCCAACAAAATGGGGGGGACACTAAAGCTTTCTTT.